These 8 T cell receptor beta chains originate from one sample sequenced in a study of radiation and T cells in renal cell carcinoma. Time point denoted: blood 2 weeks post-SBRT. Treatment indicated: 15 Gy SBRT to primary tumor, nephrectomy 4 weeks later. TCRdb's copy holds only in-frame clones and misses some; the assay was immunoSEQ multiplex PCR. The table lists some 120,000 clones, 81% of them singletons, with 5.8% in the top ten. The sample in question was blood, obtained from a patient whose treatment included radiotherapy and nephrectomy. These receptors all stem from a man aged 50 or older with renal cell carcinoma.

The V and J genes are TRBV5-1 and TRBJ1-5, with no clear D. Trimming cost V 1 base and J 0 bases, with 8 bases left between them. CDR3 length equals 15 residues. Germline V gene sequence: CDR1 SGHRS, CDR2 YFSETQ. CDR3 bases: TGCGCCAGCAGCTTGATGGGGAATAGCAATCAGCCCCAGCATTTT. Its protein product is CASSLMGNSNQPQHF.

The CDR3 loop is CASSSSSGSSIETQYF. In DNA, the CDR3 is TGCGCCAGCAGTTCCTCTAGCGGGAGTTCTATAGAGACCCAGTACTTC. The chain couples TRBV5-1 to TRBJ2-5; 10 nucleotides line up with TRBD2. CDR3 length equals 16 residues. Germline assignment: CDR1 SGHRS and CDR2 YFSETQ. Losses at the gene ends were 5 bases for V and 4 bases for J; bases not matched to a gene: 11.

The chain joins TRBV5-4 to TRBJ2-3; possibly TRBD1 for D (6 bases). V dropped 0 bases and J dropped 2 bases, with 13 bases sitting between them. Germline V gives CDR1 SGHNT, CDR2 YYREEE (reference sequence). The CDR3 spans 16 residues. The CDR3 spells CASSLGGQGFTDTQYF. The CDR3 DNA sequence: TGTGCCAGCAGCTTGGGGGGGCAGGGTTTCACAGATACGCAGTATTTT. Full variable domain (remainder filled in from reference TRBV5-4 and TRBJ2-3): ETGVTQSPTHLIKTRGQQVTLRCSSQSGHNTVSWYQQALGQGPQFIFQYYREEENGRGNFPPRFSGLQFPNYSSELNVNALELDDSALYLCASSLGGQGFTDTQYFGPGTRLTVL.

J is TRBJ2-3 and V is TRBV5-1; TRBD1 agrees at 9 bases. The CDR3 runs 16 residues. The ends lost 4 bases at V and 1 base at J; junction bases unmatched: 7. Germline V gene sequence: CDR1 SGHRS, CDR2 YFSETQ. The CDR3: CASSRGRTGGTDTQYF. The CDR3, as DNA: TGCGCCAGCAGCCGGGGACGGACAGGGGGCACAGATACGCAGTATTTT.

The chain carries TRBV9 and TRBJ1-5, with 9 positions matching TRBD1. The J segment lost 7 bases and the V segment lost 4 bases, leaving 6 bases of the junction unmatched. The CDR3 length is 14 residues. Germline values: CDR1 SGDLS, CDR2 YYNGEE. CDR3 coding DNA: TGTGCCAGCAGCTCGGGACAGGGAGCCCAGCCCCAGCATTTT. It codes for CASSSGQGAQPQHF.

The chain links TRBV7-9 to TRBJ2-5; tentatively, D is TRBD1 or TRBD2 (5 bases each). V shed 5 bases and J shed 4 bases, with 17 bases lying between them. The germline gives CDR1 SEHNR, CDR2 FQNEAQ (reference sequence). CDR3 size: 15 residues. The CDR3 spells CASSARGPGPETQYF. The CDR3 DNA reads TGTGCCAGCAGCGCCCGCGGTCCGGGGCCAGAGACCCAGTACTTC. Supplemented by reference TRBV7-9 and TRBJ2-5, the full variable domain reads DTGVSQNPRHKITKRGQNVTFRCDPISEHNRLYWYRQTLGQGPEFLTYFQNEAQLEKSRLLSDRFSAERPKGSFSTLEIQRTEQGDSAMYLCASSARGPGPETQYFGPGTRLLVL.

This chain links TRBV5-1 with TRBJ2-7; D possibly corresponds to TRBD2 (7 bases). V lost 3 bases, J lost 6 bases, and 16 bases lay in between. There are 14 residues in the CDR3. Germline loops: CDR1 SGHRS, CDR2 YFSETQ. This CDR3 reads CASSSRGGGPEQYF. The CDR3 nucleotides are TGCGCCAGCAGCTCCCGGGGAGGGGGACCCGAGCAGTACTTC. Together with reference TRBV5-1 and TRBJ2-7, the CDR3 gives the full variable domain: KAGVTQTPRYLIKTRGQQVTLSCSPISGHRSVSWYQQTPGQGLQFLFEYFSETQRNKGNFPGRFSGRQFSNSRSEMNVSTLELGDSALYLCASSSRGGGPEQYFGPGTRLTVT.

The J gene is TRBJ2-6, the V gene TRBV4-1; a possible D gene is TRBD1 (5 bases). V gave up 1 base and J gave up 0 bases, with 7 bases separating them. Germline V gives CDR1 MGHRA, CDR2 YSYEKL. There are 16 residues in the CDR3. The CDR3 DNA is TGCGCCAGCAGCCAAGCTGACAGCTCTGGGGCCAACGTCCTGACTTTC. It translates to CASSQADSSGANVLTF.